This is a list of T cell receptor beta chains from one sample in a study of T cell repertoires in cytomegalovirus infection. These receptors' antigens are unknown. TCRdb reanalysed the reads using MiXCR and keeps one entry per CDR3 protein. Found here are approximately 990,000 distinct CDR3 sequences, about a third of them singletons; the top ten hold over 13%. The source was cultured CD8+ T cells from PBMCs, collected from culture after CMV antigen stimulation. These receptor sequences come from a human donor in good health (CMV status not recorded). Some clones in this sample may be carry-over from other donors' samples. Both conserved end residues are part of each CDR3. A D gene is named only where the DNA matches it firmly. Not every row has a clone size; where given, it reads once, few, many or a size class.

V gene	D gene	J gene	clone size	CDR3 DNA	CDR3 protein
TRBV4-1	.	TRBJ1-4	few	TGCGCCAGCAGCCAAGATGAGGGCGATAATGAAAAACTGTTTTTT	CASSQDEGDNEKLFF
TRBV29-1	.	TRBJ2-2	few	TGCAGCGTTGAGGCGGTGAACACCGGGGAGCTGTTTTTT	CSVEAVNTGELFF
TRBV5-4	TRBD2	TRBJ2-5	.	TGTGCCAGCAGGCTCCAGGGACTAGCGGAGACCCAGTACTTC	CASRLQGLAETQYF
TRBV7-9	TRBD1	TRBJ1-6	few	TGTGCCAGCAGCTTCAGCAGGGGGGAATCACCCCTCCACTTT	CASSFSRGESPLHF
TRBV7-9	.	TRBJ1-6	few	TGTGCCAGCAGCACCCCTCGAGACGGGCATAATTCACCCCTCCACTTT	CASSTPRDGHNSPLHF
TRBV19	.	TRBJ2-7	few	TGTGCCAGTAGTACAGCCGACAACTACGAGCAGTACTTC	CASSTADNYEQYF
TRBV27	TRBD2	TRBJ2-3	.	TGTGCCAGCACCTGGGGCGGGGGGGCGAGCACAGATACGCAGTATTTT	CASTWGGGASTDTQYF
TRBV25-1	.	TRBJ1-2	.	TGTGCCAGCAGTGCTTGGCCCTATGGCTACACCTTC	CASSAWPYGYTF
TRBV19	.	TRBJ1-1	.	TGTGCCAGTAGTAGTCCGGAAGCCTTGGACACTGAAGCTTTCTTT	CASSSPEALDTEAFF
TRBV27	.	TRBJ2-2	.	TGTGCCAGCAGTTCGTCCCCAGGGAGCGGGGAGCTGTTTTTT	CASSSSPGSGELFF
TRBV5-8	TRBD2	TRBJ2-3	.	TGTGCCAGCAGCTGGGGACTAGGGGTCGCAGATACGCAGTATTTT	CASSWGLGVADTQYF
TRBV10-3	.	TRBJ1-2	.	TGTGCCATCAGTGACGGCAGAGGGGGCTATGGCTACACCTTC	CAISDGRGGYGYTF
TRBV7-8	TRBD2	TRBJ2-2	few	TGTGCCAGCAGCTCGACTAGCGGGGCGCGTTCGAACACCGGGGAGCTGTTTTTT	CASSSTSGARSNTGELFF
TRBV7-9	.	TRBJ1-1	many	TGTGCCAGCAGCCCCGTTGGGCGGACGGAGAACACTGAAGCTTTCTTT	CASSPVGRTENTEAFF
TRBV28	.	TRBJ2-1	many	TGTGCCAGCAGCTTAACAGGGTATGAGCAGTTCTTC	CASSLTGYEQFF
TRBV7-9	TRBD1	TRBJ2-7	few	TGTGCCAGCAGCCGGGACAGGTACGAGCAGTACTTC	CASSRDRYEQYF
TRBV27	.	TRBJ2-7	few	TGTGCCAGCAGTTTTAGCCTCAGAAACGAGCAGTACTTC	CASSFSLRNEQYF
TRBV7-9	.	TRBJ2-1	few	TGTGCCACCTCGGGGGAAAGCTCCTACAATGAGCAGTTCTTC	CATSGESSYNEQFF
TRBV7-9	.	TRBJ2-1	.	TGTGCCAGCAGCTCGGGCCGAAACAATGAGCAGTTCTTC	CASSSGRNNEQFF
TRBV7-9	TRBD1	TRBJ1-1	.	TGTGCCAGCAGCGAGGACAGGGCGAACACTGAAGCTTTCTTT	CASSEDRANTEAFF
TRBV15	.	TRBJ2-7	.	TGTGCCACCAGCAGAGATGGGGTGCCGGGTGCCTACGAGCAGTACTTC	CATSRDGVPGAYEQYF
TRBV4-1	.	TRBJ2-1	.	TGTGCCAGCAGCCCAGTAGGGAGCGGGCTAAATGAGCAGTTCTTC	CASSPVGSGLNEQFF
TRBV12-3/TRBV12-4	.	TRBJ2-5	few	TGTGCCAGCCTGGGGGAGACCCAGTACTTC	CASLGETQYF
TRBV12-3/TRBV12-4	TRBD2	TRBJ2-1	few	TGTGCCGCCCTGGGGGGGGACAATGAGCAGTTCTTC	CAALGGDNEQFF
TRBV10-3	TRBD1	TRBJ2-5	.	TGTGCCATCAATGAGTCGGGACAGGGGCAGACCCAGTACTTC	CAINESGQGQTQYF
TRBV28	.	TRBJ2-1	many	TGTGCCAGCAGTTTACAGGGGCGGGACAATGAGCAGTTCTTC	CASSLQGRDNEQFF
TRBV5-8	TRBD2	TRBJ2-1	.	TGTGCCGACGGGGGGGAGCCCCGACTTAATGAGCAGTTCTTC	CADGGEPRLNEQFF
TRBV12-3/TRBV12-4	.	TRBJ1-2	.	TGTGTCAGCAGTAGAACAGGGCCCGCTAACTATGGCTACACCTTC	CVSSRTGPANYGYTF
TRBV7-6	.	TRBJ1-2	few	TGTGCCAGCAGTAGGGGACTCAGGACAGTCGAAGACTATGGCTACACCTTC	CASSRGLRTVEDYGYTF
TRBV7-2	TRBD2	TRBJ2-5	many	TGTGCCAGCAGCCTTACTAGCGGGGGAGTCGGAGTGTTGGGAGAGACCCAGTACTTC	CASSLTSGGVGVLGETQYF
TRBV5-6	.	TRBJ1-5	.	TGTGCCAGCAGTTCCGGATGGGGGCCGAATCAGCCCCAGCATTTT	CASSSGWGPNQPQHF
TRBV6-8	.	TRBJ1-5	once	TGTGCCAGCAGACAAAGGGGGAGCAATCAGCCCCAGCATTTT	CASRQRGSNQPQHF
TRBV4-1	.	TRBJ2-2	few	TGCGCCAGCAGCCAAAGCCAGGACCTCACCGGGGAGCTGTTTTTT	CASSQSQDLTGELFF
TRBV28	.	TRBJ2-3	few	TGTGCCAGCAGTTTAACAGACCAACACACAGATACGCAGTATTTT	CASSLTDQHTDTQYF
TRBV12-5	.	TRBJ1-2	.	TGTGCTAGTGGTCCTGGGATCATAGATGGCTACACCTTC	CASGPGIIDGYTF
TRBV19	.	TRBJ1-1	.	TGTGCCAGTAGTAGATCAGGGGTCGGCACTGAAGCTTTCTTT	CASSRSGVGTEAFF
TRBV4-1	.	TRBJ1-4	.	TGCGCCAGCAGCCAAGATTGGACGTCTAATGAAAAACTGTTTTTT	CASSQDWTSNEKLFF
TRBV6-2/TRBV6-3	.	TRBJ2-3	.	TGTGCCAGCAGCACCCCCGAGCTCGATACGCAGTATTTT	CASSTPELDTQYF
TRBV28	TRBD1	TRBJ1-2	.	TGTGCCAGCAGTTTTCTTGACGACAGGGACCGAGGCTACACCTTC	CASSFLDDRDRGYTF
TRBV6-1	.	TRBJ2-5	few	TGTGCCATTCCCAGGGCGAACCAAGAGACCCAGTACTTC	CAIPRANQETQYF
TRBV4-2	TRBD1	TRBJ1-1	few	TGTGCCAGCAGCCATGGGACAGGGGTCGGTACTGAAGCTTTCTTT	CASSHGTGVGTEAFF
TRBV7-9	.	TRBJ2-5	.	TGTACCAGCAGCTTCCTGTCCAAGCCGGAAGAGACCCAGTACTTC	CTSSFLSKPEETQYF